The 22 T cell receptor beta chains reported below all come from one sample, sequenced in a study of blood T cell repertoires in COVID-19. TCRdb's copy holds only in-frame clones and misses some; the assay was immunoSEQ multiplex PCR. The table includes 180,000 or so clones, approximately 88% detected once. The sequenced material came from peripheral blood. Receptors originate from a woman aged 30 to 39 with acute or convalescent COVID-19.

The chain couples TRBV19 to TRBJ1-5, with D maybe TRBD1 (5 bases). Germline V gives CDR1 LNHDA, CDR2 SQIVND (reference sequence). Trimming took 0 bases from V and 3 from J, leaving 12 bases between them. CDR3 length equals 16 residues. CDR3 DNA sequence: TGTGCCAGTAGTATAGATCTCTGGGGCCTCAATCAGCCCCAGCATTTT. Translation: CASSIDLWGLNQPQHF. Filled out from reference TRBV19 and TRBJ1-5, the complete variable domain reads DGGITQSPKYLFRKEGQNVTLSCEQNLNHDAMYWYRQDPGQGLRLIYYSQIVNDFQKGDIAEGYSVSREKKESFPLTVTSAQKNPTAFYLCASSIDLWGLNQPQHFGDGTRLSIL.

The chain couples TRBV19 to TRBJ2-3; weak D call: TRBD2 (5 bases). Germline CDR1 LNHDA, CDR2 SQIVND (reference sequence). Trimming removed 5 bases at V and 2 bases at J, with 11 bases between. This CDR3 contains 14 residues. In DNA, the CDR3 is TGTGCCAGTAGTTTCCCGGGATTCACAGATACGCAGTATTTT. Translated, it gives CASSFPGFTDTQYF.

The rearrangement uses TRBV19 and TRBJ1-6, with TRBD1 matching over 7 bases. V lost 5 bases, J lost 4 bases, and 2 bases stayed unmatched. The germline V gene has CDR1 LNHDA and CDR2 SQIVND (reference sequence). The CDR3 consists of 14 residues. CDR3 nucleotides: TGTGCCAGTAGTGGGGACAGATATAATTCACCCCTCCACTTT. Translated: CASSGDRYNSPLHF.

The chain uses TRBV5-1 and TRBJ2-1, with 7 bases lining up with TRBD2. V lost 0 bases to trimming and J lost 3 bases; unmatched junction nucleotides: 3. The CDR3 consists of 15 residues. Germline lookup yields CDR1 SGHRS and CDR2 YFSETQ. The CDR3 reads CASSLAAGDYNEQFF. The CDR3 bases are TGCGCCAGCAGCTTGGCGGCGGGGGACTACAATGAGCAGTTCTTC.

The chain is built from TRBV4-1 and TRBJ2-1; D ambiguous. The CDR3 has 12 residues. Trimming stripped 2 bases from V and 10 bases from J, with 9 bases between. Per the germline V gene, CDR1 is MGHRA and CDR2 is YSYEKL. The CDR3 here is CASSQQWREQFF. The CDR3 DNA reads as TGCGCCAGCAGCCAACAATGGCGGGAGCAGTTCTTC.

V and J are TRBV7-9 and TRBJ1-4, with TRBD1 matching 8 bases. The CDR3 contains 16 residues. The V segment lost 4 bases and the J segment 7 bases; nucleotides outside the gene matches: 11. Germline CDR1 and CDR2: SEHNR and FQNEAQ (reference sequence). The CDR3 loop reads CASSSWTGKYGEKLFF. As DNA, the CDR3 is TGTGCCAGCAGCTCTTGGACAGGGAAGTACGGTGAAAAACTGTTTTTT.

The chain carries TRBV10-3 and TRBJ2-1, with 7 positions matching TRBD2. The CDR3 totals 16 residues. V lost 2 bases to trimming and J lost 1 base; unmatched junction nucleotides: 5. Germline CDR1 reads ENHRY; CDR2 reads SYGVKD. CDR3 protein: CAISEPAGRSYNEQFF. CDR3 DNA sequence: TGTGCCATCAGTGAGCCGGCCGGGAGGTCCTACAATGAGCAGTTCTTC.

V is TRBV5-1 and J is TRBJ2-3; TRBD2 aligns across 11 bases. The germline gives CDR1 SGHRS, CDR2 YFSETQ. V lost 3 bases, J lost 5 bases, and 8 bases stayed unmatched. The CDR3 covers 16 residues. Here the CDR3 reads CASSYPTSGRGDTQYF. As DNA, the CDR3 is TGCGCCAGCAGCTACCCCACTAGCGGGAGAGGAGATACGCAGTATTTT.

The chain uses TRBV7-6 and TRBJ2-5; a possible D gene is TRBD2 (5 bases). The germline gives CDR1 SGHVS, CDR2 FNYEAQ. V lost 3 bases, J lost 5 bases, and 13 bases lay in between. The CDR3 covers 14 residues. DNA for the CDR3: TGTGCCAGCAGCTTTGGACTGAGGTCGGAGACCCAGTACTTC. Its protein product is CASSFGLRSETQYF.

This clone has just a few counts. CDR3 region: CASSEDTDYGYTF. CDR3 nucleotides: TGTGCCAGCAGTGAAGACACAGACTATGGCTACACCTTC. The chain employs TRBV6-1 and TRBJ1-2; D unresolved. The germline gives CDR1 MNHNS, CDR2 SASEGT. V was clipped by 1 base and J by 3 bases, with 6 bases between them. The CDR3 extends over 13 amino acids.

The chain carries TRBV5-1 and TRBJ2-2; D not resolved. With 3 bases removed from V and 9 bases from J, the gap between germline ends came to 18 bases. Germline V gene sequence: CDR1 SGHRS, CDR2 YFSETQ. This CDR3 comprises 15 residues. CDR3 in amino acids: CASSSERGPTWELFF. The CDR3, as DNA: TGCGCCAGCAGCTCAGAGCGCGGCCCGACCTGGGAGCTGTTTTTT.

The rearrangement uses TRBV29-1 and TRBJ1-6; 9 positions agree with TRBD1. Losses at the gene ends were 0 bases for V and 9 bases for J; bases not matched to a gene: 18. Germline CDR1 is SQVTM and CDR2 is ANQGSEA. This CDR3 spans 19 amino acids. The CDR3 bases are TGCAGCGTTGAAGAAGGGGACCGGGACAGGGCCCTTAGGGGTTCACCCCTCCACTTT. Translated, it gives CSVEEGDRDRALRGSPLHF.

The chain joins TRBV5-8 to TRBJ1-4; D perhaps matches TRBD1 (5 bases). Germline CDR1 and CDR2: SGHTS and YDEGEE. V lost 2 bases and J 4 bases, leaving 12 bases between the germline ends. The CDR3 sequence is 15 residues long. For the CDR3, the DNA is TGTGCCAGCAGCTTTAGTCGCCAGGGTAATGAAAAACTGTTTTTT. Protein: CASSFSRQGNEKLFF.

V and J are TRBV19 and TRBJ2-7, with D possibly TRBD2 on 6 matching bases. The CDR3 consists of 14 residues. V dropped 1 base and J dropped 6 bases, with 13 bases sitting between them. Germline V gene data show CDR1 as LNHDA and CDR2 as SQIVND (reference sequence). CDR3 bases: TGTGCCAGTAGTATAGGTGGAGGGAGGCGCGAGCAGTACTTC. Translating gives CASSIGGGRREQYF.

This chain uses TRBV18 with TRBJ2-2; D is ambiguous. V lost 6 bases, J lost 0 bases, and 8 bases lay in between. Per the germline V gene, CDR1 is KGHSH and CDR2 is LQKENI. The CDR3 covers 14 residues. The CDR3 protein is CASSQSSNTGELFF. CDR3 coding DNA: TGTGCCAGCTCCCAGTCATCGAACACCGGGGAGCTGTTTTTT.

The V and J genes are TRBV9 and TRBJ2-3; 8 bases align to TRBD2. The CDR3 is made up of 15 amino acids. CDR1 and CDR2 (germline): SGDLS, YYNGEE. Trimming took 1 base from V and 7 from J; bases not matched to a gene: 8. CDR3 amino acids: CASSVSSAGAYTQYF. CDR3 nucleotide sequence: TGTGCCAGCAGCGTAAGTTCAGCGGGAGCGTATACGCAGTATTTT.

This clone was found a few times. CDR3 in DNA: TGTGCCAGCCGTGGGGGGTACAATGAGCAGTTCTTC. Residues: CASRGGYNEQFF. This sequence joins TRBV18 and TRBJ2-1, with D possibly matching TRBD2 (6 bases). The CDR3 is 12 residues long. The germline CDR1 and CDR2 sequences are KGHSH and LQKENI. V was pared by 8 bases and J by 4 bases, with 9 bases between.

The chain carries TRBV3-1 (or the pseudogene TRBV3-2) and TRBJ2-2; tentatively, D is TRBD1 (5 bases). The V and J ends lost 1 base and 5 bases respectively, with 14 bases between them. Germline V gene data show CDR1 as LGHDT and CDR2 as YNNKEL (reference sequence). CDR3 size: 16 residues. DNA of the CDR3: TGTGCCAGCAGCCAAGGAACAGGATCGAGGACCGGGGAGCTGTTTTTT. Protein: CASSQGTGSRTGELFF.

The rearrangement uses TRBV12-2 and TRBJ2-1; TRBD1, the table's D call, lacks a check against the DNA. TRBV12-2 is recorded as a pseudogene. This CDR3 is 13 amino acids long. The CDR3 reads CASRLVQGGWQFF. The CDR3 region has the DNA TGTGCAAGTCGTTTGGTTCAGGGCGGTTGGCAGTTCTTC.

This clone was recorded once. V usage is TRBV12-5 and J usage is TRBJ2-1; possible D gene TRBD2, 6 bases. Per the germline V gene, CDR1 is LGHNT and CDR2 is FRNRAP. Trimming left V 7 bases short and J 5 bases short, with 21 bases between. This CDR3 is 16 amino acids long. The CDR3: CASALSTSLGNNEQFF. CDR3 nucleotide sequence: TGTGCTAGTGCTCTCTCTACTAGCCTCGGGAACAATGAGCAGTTCTTC.

This chain uses TRBV18 with TRBJ2-7, with D perhaps matching TRBD2 (5 bases). The CDR3 totals 14 residues. The germline gives CDR1 KGHSH, CDR2 LQKENI. V shed 3 bases and J shed 3 bases, with 12 bases lying between them. This chain's CDR3 is CASSPLDSYYEQYF. In DNA form, the CDR3 reads TGTGCCAGCTCACCTCTGGACTCCTACTACGAGCAGTACTTC.

The chain joins TRBV10-1 to TRBJ2-1; D gene uncertain. The length of the CDR3 is 11 residues. Germline assignment: CDR1 WNHNN and CDR2 SYGVQD (reference sequence). V lost 6 bases to trimming and J lost 15 bases, with 15 bases between them. The CDR3 DNA is TGCGCCAGCAGCATAATAACTCACCCGTTCTTC. Amino acid sequence: CASSIITHPFF.